These 29 T cell receptor beta chains originate from one sample sequenced in a study. Libraries were prepared by immunoSEQ multiplex PCR; TCRdb keeps only in-frame clonotypes and omits some of them. The table lists about 68,000 clones, just under 95% of them singletons. Sequenced material: PBMCs. Receptor source: a man aged 35 to 55 with rheumatoid arthritis.

V and J are TRBV30 and TRBJ1-2; TRBD1 matches at 9 bases. The germline V gene encodes CDR1 GTSNPN and CDR2 SVGIG (reference sequence). The CDR3 spans 13 residues. The ends lost 1 base at V and 8 bases at J; junction bases unmatched: 5. CDR3: CAWSARTGEGYTF. The CDR3 bases are TGTGCCTGGAGTGCACGGACAGGGGAAGGCTACACCTTC.

The V and J genes are TRBV7-9 and TRBJ1-1; D not resolved. The length of the CDR3 is 12 residues. Between the trimmed V and J ends, which lost 4 bases and 1 base, there was a span of 4 bases. CDR1 is SEHNR, CDR2 FQNEAQ, per germline (reference sequence). The chain's CDR3 is CASSSQNTEAFF. The CDR3 DNA reads as TGTGCCAGCAGCTCTCAGAACACTGAAGCTTTCTTT. Variable domain in full (rest from reference TRBV7-9 and TRBJ1-1): DTGVSQNPRHKITKRGQNVTFRCDPISEHNRLYWYRQTLGQGPEFLTYFQNEAQLEKSRLLSDRFSAERPKGSFSTLEIQRTEQGDSAMYLCASSSQNTEAFFGQGTRLTVV.

The chain links TRBV5-1 to TRBJ2-3; TRBD2 matches at 13 bases. V was pared by 4 bases and J by 4 bases, with 12 bases of the junction left unmatched. Germline loops: CDR1 SGHRS, CDR2 YFSETQ. The CDR3 contains 18 residues. CDR3 sequence: CASSPGTSGVAFPDTQYF. CDR3 sequence (DNA): TGCGCCAGCAGCCCCGGGACTAGCGGGGTCGCCTTTCCAGATACGCAGTATTTT.

J is TRBJ1-1 and V is TRBV14, with unresolved D. Trimming shortened V by 1 base and J by 3 bases, and 3 bases separated the two germline ends. The germline gives CDR1 SGHDN, CDR2 FVKESK. The CDR3 totals 12 residues. CDR3 DNA: TGTGCCAGCAGCCAAGGGTACACTGAAGCTTTCTTT. Its protein product is CASSQGYTEAFF. Looking up the rest from reference TRBV14 and TRBJ1-1 gives the full variable domain: EAGVTQFPSHSVIEKGQTVTLRCDPISGHDNLYWYRRVMGKEIKFLLHFVKESKQDESGMPNNRFLAERTGGTYSTLKVQPAELEDSGVYFCASSQGYTEAFFGQGTRLTVV.

This chain joins TRBV7-2 and TRBJ2-7; TRBD2 matches 8 bases. With V trimmed by 5 bases and J by 0 bases, 3 bases remained unmatched. This CDR3 has 14 residues. CDR1 and CDR2 (germline): SGHTA, FQGNSA. In DNA, the CDR3 is TGTGCCAGCAGCCGGGGGGGCAGCTCCTACGAGCAGTACTTC. Residues: CASSRGGSSYEQYF.

The rearrangement joins TRBV7-9 to TRBJ1-1, with D perhaps TRBD1 (5 bases). The CDR3 consists of 15 residues. Germline CDR1 reads SEHNR; CDR2 reads FQNEAQ (reference sequence). V was clipped by 6 bases and J by 2 bases, with 16 bases between them. The CDR3 DNA follows: TGTGCCAGCAGACTTCGGGACGGGGAAAACACTGAAGCTTTCTTT. Translated: CASRLRDGENTEAFF.

The V gene is TRBV6-6, the J gene TRBJ1-1; D call uncertain. The CDR3 runs to 13 residues. Per the germline V gene, CDR1 is MNHNY and CDR2 is SVGAGI (reference sequence). Between the trimmed V and J ends, which lost 0 bases and 2 bases, there was a span of 4 bases. Here the CDR3 DNA reads TGTGCCAGCAGTTACTCGGAAAACACTGAAGCTTTCTTT. This codes for CASSYSENTEAFF.

The chain combines TRBV18 with TRBJ1-1, with 10 bases matching TRBD1. The V segment lost 4 bases and the J segment 1 base; nucleotides outside the gene matches: 0. The CDR3 consists of 14 residues. The germline gives CDR1 KGHSH, CDR2 LQKENI. In DNA form, the CDR3 reads TGTGCCAGCTCACGACAGGGGGCGAACACTGAAGCTTTCTTT. As protein: CASSRQGANTEAFF.

The rearrangement joins TRBV5-1 to TRBJ2-7; D may be TRBD2 (5 bases). The CDR3 runs to 15 residues. Germline-derived CDR1 and CDR2 are SGHRS and YFSETQ. Trimming shortened V by 0 bases and J by 1 base, and 11 bases separated the two germline ends. The CDR3, as DNA: TGCGCCAGCAGCTTGGGAGGGCTCACTTCCTACGAGCAGTACTTC. Encoded protein: CASSLGGLTSYEQYF.

V is TRBV7-2 and J is TRBJ2-5; 7 nucleotides align to TRBD2. Germline V lookup: CDR1 SGHTA, CDR2 FQGNSA. The CDR3 consists of 13 residues. V lost 2 bases and J lost 5; bases outside the gene matches: 2. The CDR3, as DNA: TGTGCCAGCAGCTTAACGGGAGGTGAGACCCAGTACTTC. Translated, it gives CASSLTGGETQYF.

J is TRBJ2-3 and V is TRBV4-1; TRBD2 aligns across 7 bases. The CDR3 loop spans 15 amino acids. Germline values: CDR1 MGHRA, CDR2 YSYEKL. V lost 3 bases and J lost 4; bases outside the gene matches: 7. The CDR3 bases are TGCGCCAGCAGCCATTTAGCGGGTCTCGCAGATACGCAGTATTTT. Its protein is CASSHLAGLADTQYF.

The chain uses TRBV5-6 and TRBJ2-6; D call uncertain. Trimming stripped 2 bases from V and 0 bases from J, with 9 bases between. CDR1 and CDR2 from the germline V gene are SGHDT and YYEEEE. The CDR3 consists of 16 residues. The CDR3 DNA follows: TGTGCCAGCAGCTTATTTAGAGACTCTGGGGCCAACGTCCTGACTTTC. Encoded protein: CASSLFRDSGANVLTF.

The chain uses TRBV10-1 and TRBJ2-5; TRBD2 aligns across 11 bases. CDR1 is WNHNN and CDR2 is SYGVQD in the germline V gene (reference sequence). The CDR3 contains 16 residues. V shed 2 bases and J 4 bases; nucleotides not matched to a gene: 6. For the CDR3, the DNA is TGCGCCAGCAGTGAGACTAGCGGGAGCGGGGTAGAGACCCAGTACTTC. Translated, it gives CASSETSGSGVETQYF.

The chain is built from TRBV30 and TRBJ1-4, with no clear D. V was trimmed by 5 bases and J by 3 bases, leaving 13 bases between them. Germline V lookup: CDR1 GTSNPN, CDR2 SVGIG (reference sequence). The CDR3 contains 14 residues. The CDR3 sequence is CAWQRGLSNEKLFF. CDR3 nucleotides: TGTGCCTGGCAGCGAGGGCTTTCTAATGAAAAACTGTTTTTT.

V gene TRBV6-4 combines with J gene TRBJ2-1; D might be TRBD2 (5 bases). The CDR3 is 15 residues long. The germline V gene encodes CDR1 MRHNA and CDR2 SNTAGT. Trimming left V 2 bases short and J 0 bases short, with 8 bases between. CDR3 sequence (DNA): TGTGCCAGCAGTGACGTCGCGGGCTCCTACAATGAGCAGTTCTTC. Protein: CASSDVAGSYNEQFF.

The chain combines TRBV9 with TRBJ1-1; D is unresolved. Germline loops: CDR1 SGDLS, CDR2 YYNGEE. Trimming shortened V by 0 bases and J by 0 bases, and 6 bases separated the two germline ends. The CDR3 totals 14 residues. Here the CDR3 DNA reads TGTGCCAGCAGCGTAGCACCGATGAACACTGAAGCTTTCTTT. It codes for CASSVAPMNTEAFF.

This chain uses TRBV9 with TRBJ2-1, with D perhaps matching TRBD1 (6 bases). CDR3 length: 15 amino acids. The V gene's germline CDR1 is SGDLS and CDR2 YYNGEE. Between the trimmed V and J ends, which lost 3 bases and 2 bases, there was a span of 12 bases. The CDR3 DNA is TGTGCCAGCAGCGACGGGACAAATACCTACAATGAGCAGTTCTTC. This codes for CASSDGTNTYNEQFF. The variable domain in full, completed from reference TRBV9 and TRBJ2-1, reads DSGVTQTPKHLITATGQRVTLRCSPRSGDLSVYWYQQSLDQGLQFLIQYYNGEERAKGNILERFSAQQFPDLHSELNLSSLELGDSALYFCASSDGTNTYNEQFFGPGTRLTVL.

Worth noting for this clone: Within the sample, other DNA sequences also encode this same CDR3. This chain connects TRBV12-3 or TRBV12-4 to TRBJ2-7; D is ambiguous. V was clipped by 1 base and J by 2 bases, with 3 bases between them. CDR3 length: 12 amino acids. CDR3 amino acids: CASSLGTYEQYF. The CDR3 DNA reads TGTGCCAGCAGTTTAGGAACCTACGAGCAGTACTTC.

CDR3 nucleotide sequence: TGCAGCGTTGTACCCGCTCCGGGACAGGGAAAGAACACTGAAGCTTTCTTT. Translating gives CSVVPAPGQGKNTEAFF. The rearrangement links TRBV29-1 to TRBJ1-1; 9 nucleotides agree with TRBD1. CDR3 length: 17 residues. Looked up from germline, CDR1 is SQVTM and CDR2 is ANQGSEA. V lost 4 bases to trimming and J lost 1 base; unmatched junction nucleotides: 13.

The V and J genes are TRBV10-2 and TRBJ1-1; a possible D gene is TRBD1 (5 bases). Germline V CDR1 and CDR2: WSHSY, SAAADI. This CDR3 contains 12 residues. The V gene lost 6 bases and the J gene lost 4 bases, with 9 bases spanning the gap. CDR3 nucleotides: TGCGCCAGCAGCAGGGTGAGCACTGAAGCTTTCTTT. Translated: CASSRVSTEAFF.

The chain employs TRBV30 and TRBJ1-1, with no clear D. The CDR3 extends over 13 amino acids. V dropped 2 bases and J dropped 0 bases, with 7 bases sitting between them. Germline-derived CDR1 and CDR2 are GTSNPN and SVGIG (reference sequence). The CDR3 reads CAWSFEMNTEAFF. DNA of the CDR3: TGTGCCTGGAGTTTTGAAATGAACACTGAAGCTTTCTTT.

The rearrangement joins TRBV6-2 or TRBV6-3 to TRBJ2-3; D is ambiguous. The CDR3 totals 17 residues. CDR1 and CDR2 (germline): MNHEY, SVGEGT. V lost 3 bases, J lost 2 bases, and 18 bases lay in between. The chain's CDR3 is CASSYLPFKIDTDTQYF. DNA for the CDR3: TGTGCCAGCAGTTATCTTCCCTTCAAAATTGACACAGATACGCAGTATTTT.

This clone was detected a few times. Its ends do not fully match the called genes, so a read error is possible. This sequence joins TRBV6-1 and TRBJ2-1, with 8 bases matching TRBD2. Germline values: CDR1 MNHNS, CDR2 SASEGT. The CDR3 has 15 residues. CDR3 DNA: TGTGCCAGCAGGGAAGGGACTAGGTCATACAATGAGCAGTTCTTC. Its translation is CASREGTRSYNEQFF.

V gene TRBV27 combines with J gene TRBJ1-1; TRBD1 might be the D (6 bases). The CDR3 consists of 14 residues. Germline V CDR1 and CDR2: MNHEY, SMNVEV (reference sequence). Trimming took 5 bases from V and 2 from J, leaving 12 bases between them. CDR3 sequence: CASSLRQVNTEAFF. The CDR3 region has the DNA TGTGCCAGCAGTCTTCGACAGGTTAACACTGAAGCTTTCTTT.

As DNA, the CDR3 is TGTGCCAGCAGCCCTTTTCGTAGCGGGAGAAACATTCAGTACTTC. Its translation: CASSPFRSGRNIQYF. The chain uses TRBV3-1 (or the pseudogene TRBV3-2) and TRBJ2-4; 9 bases match TRBD2. The CDR3 runs 15 residues. V trimming: 4 bases; J trimming: 6 bases; junction bases outside the gene matches: 7. Per germline, CDR1 LGHDT and CDR2 YNNKEL (reference sequence).

The chain links TRBV12-3 or TRBV12-4 to TRBJ1-2; no definite D call. Trimming pared 2 bases from V and 4 bases from J, leaving 5 bases between. The CDR3 spans 12 residues. The CDR3 DNA follows: TGTGCCAGCAGTTTACGATTCTATGGCTACACCTTC. Encoded protein: CASSLRFYGYTF.

J is TRBJ1-1 and V is TRBV3-1 (or the pseudogene TRBV3-2), with D perhaps TRBD1 (6 bases). V lost 5 bases, J lost 7 bases, and 17 bases lay in between. This CDR3 is built from 14 residues. Germline V gene sequence: CDR1 LGHDT, CDR2 YNNKEL (reference sequence). CDR3 protein: CASSSIRGVGEAFF. The CDR3 bases are TGTGCCAGCAGCTCCATCAGGGGCGTCGGTGAAGCTTTCTTT.

In its sample, this clone was seen once. The chain combines TRBV9 with TRBJ2-2, with D tentatively TRBD2 (5 bases). CDR3 length: 13 amino acids. Trimming left V 5 bases short and J 8 bases short, with 13 bases between. Germline V lookup: CDR1 SGDLS, CDR2 YYNGEE. CDR3 in amino acids: CASSLAPPGELFF. CDR3 nucleotides: TGTGCCAGCAGTCTAGCCCCCCCAGGGGAGCTGTTTTTT.

The rearrangement uses TRBV27 and TRBJ2-1; tentatively, D is TRBD2 (5 bases). Trimming removed 3 bases from V and 8 bases from J, with 11 bases in between. The germline V gene has CDR1 MNHEY and CDR2 SMNVEV (reference sequence). This CDR3 region has 13 residues. The CDR3, as DNA: TGTGCCAGCAGTTTGGCCGGGATCTATGAGCAGTTCTTC. Its translation: CASSLAGIYEQFF.